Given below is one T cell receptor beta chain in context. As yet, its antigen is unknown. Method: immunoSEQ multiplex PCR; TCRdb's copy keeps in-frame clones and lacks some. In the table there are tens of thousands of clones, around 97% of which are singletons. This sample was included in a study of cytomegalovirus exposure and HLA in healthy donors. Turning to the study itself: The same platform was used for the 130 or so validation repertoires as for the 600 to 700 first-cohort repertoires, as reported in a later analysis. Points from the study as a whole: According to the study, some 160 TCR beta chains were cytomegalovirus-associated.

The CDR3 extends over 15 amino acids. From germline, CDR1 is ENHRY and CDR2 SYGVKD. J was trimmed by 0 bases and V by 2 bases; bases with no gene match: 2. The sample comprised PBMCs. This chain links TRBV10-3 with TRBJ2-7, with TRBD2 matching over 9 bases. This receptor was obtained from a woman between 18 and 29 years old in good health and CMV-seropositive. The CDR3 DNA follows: TGTGCCATCAGTGAGGGACTAGCGCGCTCCTACGAGCAGTACTTC. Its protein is CAISEGLARSYEQYF.